These 11 T cell receptor beta chains came from one sample sequenced in a study of early T cells in non-severe SARS-CoV-2 infection. From the 5' RACE reads, TCRdb called clonotypes with MiXCR, one entry per CDR3 protein. Of some 67,000 distinct CDR3 sequences in the sample, 9% to 10% were seen once. This specimen consisted of whole blood, obtained at baseline. These receptors came from an adult who was a healthcare worker with PCR-confirmed SARS-CoV-2 infection or an uninfected control (not recorded which).

This clonotype occurred a few times. The rearrangement links TRBV6-5 to TRBJ2-1, with TRBD2 identical over 11 bases. CDR1 and CDR2 from the germline V gene are MNHEY and SVGAGI. The CDR3 is 16 amino acids. After removal of 7 bases from V and 5 bases from J, the junction contained 10 bases not matched to a gene. This CDR3 is CASTADGTSGNNEQFF. As DNA, the CDR3 is TGTGCCAGCACAGCCGACGGGACTAGCGGAAACAATGAGCAGTTCTTC.

This clonotype has at least ten counts. The chain carries TRBV10-3 and TRBJ2-7, with 8 bases aligning to TRBD1. V was pared by 3 bases and J by 4 bases, with 11 bases of the junction left unmatched. This CDR3 has 16 residues. Per germline, CDR1 ENHRY and CDR2 SYGVKD. Here the CDR3 reads CAISDFLGRDRYEQYF. Written as DNA, the CDR3 is TGTGCCATCAGTGACTTTCTGGGCAGGGACAGGTACGAGCAGTACTTC.

The chain uses TRBV28 and TRBJ1-2; no clear D gene. The CDR3 is 15 amino acids. V lost 3 bases and J 2 bases, leaving 13 bases between the germline ends. CDR1 and CDR2 (germline): MDHEN, SYDVKM. CDR3: CASSFNGKNNYGYTF. CDR3 sequence (DNA): TGTGCCAGCAGTTTCAACGGAAAAAACAACTATGGCTACACCTTC.

This chain links TRBV12-3 or TRBV12-4 with TRBJ2-7, with TRBD2 matching over 13 bases. V lost 5 bases to trimming and J lost 7 bases; unmatched junction nucleotides: 5. The CDR3 covers 14 residues. The CDR3 DNA sequence: TGTGCCAGCAGTCGGACTAGCGGGAGTTGGGAGCAGTACTTC. This translates into CASSRTSGSWEQYF.

The chain has TRBV4-1 and TRBJ1-1; maybe TRBD1 (5 bases). The CDR3 covers 18 residues. V was pared by 4 bases and J by 1 base, with 22 bases between. CDR1 is MGHRA, CDR2 YSYEKL, per germline. The CDR3: CASSPIQQVAGQNTEAFF. CDR3 DNA sequence: TGCGCCAGCAGCCCAATACAACAGGTAGCCGGACAGAACACTGAAGCTTTCTTT.

V usage is TRBV20-1 and J usage is TRBJ1-1; weak D call: TRBD1 (5 bases). Between the trimmed V and J ends, which lost 1 base and 4 bases, there was a span of 16 bases. Germline V gene sequence: CDR1 DFQATT, CDR2 SNEGSKA (reference sequence). The CDR3 runs to 15 residues. The CDR3 bases are TGCAGTGCTAGAGTCCCCGGTGGAGGGGTCACTGAAGCTTTCTTT. This gives the protein CSARVPGGGVTEAFF.

This clonotype was observed a single time. The rearrangement uses TRBV29-1 and TRBJ1-2, with no clear D. The CDR3 covers 11 residues. CDR1 and CDR2 from the germline V gene are SQVTM and ANQGSEA. Deletions cut 7 bases from V and 6 bases from J, with 12 bases between. In DNA form, the CDR3 reads TGCAGCGCCGAAGTTAGAAATGGCTACACCTTC. Encoded protein: CSAEVRNGYTF.

In this sample, this clonotype turned up a few times. The gene calls are TRBV10-2 and TRBJ1-2; 7 bases line up with TRBD1. The CDR3 spans 15 residues. The germline gives CDR1 WSHSY, CDR2 SAAADI. With V trimmed by 10 bases and J by 7 bases, 18 bases remained unmatched. The CDR3 reads CATPTGWRGPRGYTF. In nucleotides, the CDR3 is TGCGCCACCCCTACCGGATGGAGGGGGCCGCGTGGCTACACCTTC.

Ten or more counts support this clonotype. The chain has TRBV6-1 and TRBJ2-2; D remains unclear. Trimming removed 10 bases from V and 3 bases from J, with 15 bases in between. The CDR3 length is 14 residues. Germline lookup yields CDR1 MNHNS and CDR2 SASEGT. The DNA for the CDR3 is TGTGCCACCCTTCGGTACGGGTACACCGGGGAGCTGTTTTTT. Encoded protein: CATLRYGYTGELFF.

This clonotype appeared many times. The chain couples TRBV28 to TRBJ2-7; TRBD1 agrees at 7 bases. Per the germline V gene, CDR1 is MDHEN and CDR2 is SYDVKM. The CDR3 runs 15 residues. Trimming removed 3 bases from V and 0 bases from J; junction bases left unmatched: 5. The CDR3 sequence is CASSFGQVGSYEQYF. The CDR3 nucleotides are TGTGCCAGCAGTTTTGGACAGGTGGGCTCCTACGAGCAGTACTTC.

This chain uses TRBV7-2 with TRBJ2-5; D possibly corresponds to TRBD2 (6 bases). The germline CDR1 and CDR2 sequences are SGHTA and FQGNSA. The CDR3 extends over 15 amino acids. The V and J ends lost 4 bases and 5 bases respectively, with 17 bases between them. The CDR3 nucleotides read TGTGCCAGCAGCTCCGGACTACCCCTCGGGGAGACCCAGTACTTC. It specifies CASSSGLPLGETQYF.